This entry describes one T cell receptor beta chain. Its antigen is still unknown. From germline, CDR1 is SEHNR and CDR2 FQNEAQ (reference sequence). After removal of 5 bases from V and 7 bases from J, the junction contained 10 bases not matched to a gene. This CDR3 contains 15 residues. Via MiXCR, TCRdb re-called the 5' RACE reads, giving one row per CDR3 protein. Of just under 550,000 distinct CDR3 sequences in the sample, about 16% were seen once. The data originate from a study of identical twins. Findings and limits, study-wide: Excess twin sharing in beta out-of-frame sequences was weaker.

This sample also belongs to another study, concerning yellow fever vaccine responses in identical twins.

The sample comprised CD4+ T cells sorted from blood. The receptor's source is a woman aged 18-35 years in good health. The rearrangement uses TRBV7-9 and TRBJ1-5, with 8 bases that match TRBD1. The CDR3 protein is CASSQTGVSRQPQHF. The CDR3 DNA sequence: TGTGCCAGCAGCCAGACAGGGGTATCTCGCCAGCCCCAGCATTTT.